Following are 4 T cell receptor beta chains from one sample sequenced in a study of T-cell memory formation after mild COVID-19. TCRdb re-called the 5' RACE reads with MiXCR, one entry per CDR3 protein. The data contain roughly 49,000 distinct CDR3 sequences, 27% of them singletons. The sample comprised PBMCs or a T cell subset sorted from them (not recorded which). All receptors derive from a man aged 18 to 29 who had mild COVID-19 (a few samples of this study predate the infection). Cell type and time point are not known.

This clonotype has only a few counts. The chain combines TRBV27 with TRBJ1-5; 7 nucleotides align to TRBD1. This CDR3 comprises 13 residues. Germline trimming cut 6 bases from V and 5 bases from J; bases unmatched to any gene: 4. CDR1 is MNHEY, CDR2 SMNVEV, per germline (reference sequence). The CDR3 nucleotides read TGTGCCAGCAGGAGAACAGGGGATCAGCCCCAGCATTTT. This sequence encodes CASRRTGDQPQHF.

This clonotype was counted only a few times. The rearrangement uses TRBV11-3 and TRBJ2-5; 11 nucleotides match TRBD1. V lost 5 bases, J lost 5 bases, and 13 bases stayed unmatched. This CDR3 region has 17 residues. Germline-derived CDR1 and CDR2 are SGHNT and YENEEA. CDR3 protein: CASSPRDGQGAGETQYF. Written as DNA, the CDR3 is TGTGCCAGCAGCCCACGGGACGGACAGGGGGCTGGTGAGACCCAGTACTTC.

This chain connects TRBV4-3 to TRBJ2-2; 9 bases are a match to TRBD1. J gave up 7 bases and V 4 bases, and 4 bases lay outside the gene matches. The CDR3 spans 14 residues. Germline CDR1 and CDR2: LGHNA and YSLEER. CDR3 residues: CASSRDRADGELFF. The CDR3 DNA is TGCGCCAGCAGCCGGGACAGGGCTGACGGGGAGCTGTTTTTT.

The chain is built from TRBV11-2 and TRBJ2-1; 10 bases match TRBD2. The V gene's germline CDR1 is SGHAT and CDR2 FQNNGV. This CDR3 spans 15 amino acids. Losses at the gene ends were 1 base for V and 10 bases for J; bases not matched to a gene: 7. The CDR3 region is CASSLGAGGLDEQFF. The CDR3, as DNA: TGTGCCAGCAGCTTAGGAGCGGGGGGGCTGGACGAGCAGTTCTTC.